The next 28 T cell receptor beta chains were all read from a single sample in a study of T cell responses to AZD1222 COVID-19 vaccine. The assay was immunoSEQ multiplex PCR, and TCRdb's table has in-frame clones only and misses some. This sample carries approximately 110,000 clones, approximately 87% of them seen once, and the ten largest clones take around 4.4%. The material sequenced was peripheral blood, taken 28 days after the second AZD1222 dose. The receptors were sampled from an adult who received the AZD1222 COVID-19 vaccine.

V gene TRBV20-1 combines with J gene TRBJ1-2, with TRBD1 matching over 7 bases. With V trimmed by 3 bases and J by 6 bases, 7 bases remained unmatched. This CDR3 is built from 13 residues. The germline V gene encodes CDR1 DFQATT and CDR2 SNEGSKA (reference sequence). In nucleotides, the CDR3 is TGCAGTGCTAGTAGGGGGCGCATAGATGGCTACACCTTC. Translating it yields CSASRGRIDGYTF.

This clone was seen a few times. This chain joins TRBV29-1 and TRBJ1-1; D possibly corresponds to TRBD1 (6 bases). From germline, CDR1 is SQVTM and CDR2 ANQGSEA. The V end lost 0 bases, the J end lost 1 base, and 15 bases lay between the germline ends. The CDR3 sequence is 16 residues long. CDR3 sequence: CSVEDAPGTWNTEAFF. CDR3 coding DNA: TGCAGCGTTGAAGATGCCCCTGGGACATGGAACACTGAAGCTTTCTTT.

The rearrangement uses TRBV9 and TRBJ1-2, with D uncertain. Germline CDR1 SGDLS, CDR2 YYNGEE. The CDR3 is 10 amino acids. With 3 bases removed from V and 7 bases from J, the gap between germline ends came to 4 bases. In DNA form, the CDR3 reads TGTGCCAGCAGCGGAAGTGGCTACACCTTC. It codes for CASSGSGYTF.

The chain joins TRBV30 to TRBJ2-4; D may be TRBD1 or TRBD2 (5 bases each). Looked up from germline, CDR1 is GTSNPN and CDR2 is SVGIG (reference sequence). This CDR3 comprises 13 residues. The ends were cut back, 2 bases at V and 8 bases at J, with 13 bases in the middle. CDR3 residues: CAWSKRRGDIQYF. Here the CDR3 DNA reads TGTGCCTGGAGTAAACGAAGAGGGGACATTCAGTACTTC.

This rearrangement joins TRBV6-5 to TRBJ1-6; TRBD1 is a possible D gene (5 bases). This CDR3 spans 15 amino acids. V lost 5 bases and J lost 3, with 11 bases in between. The V gene's germline CDR1 is MNHEY and CDR2 SVGAGI. The CDR3 is CASSKQESYNSPLHF. The CDR3 region has the DNA TGTGCCAGCAGTAAACAGGAGAGCTATAATTCACCCCTCCACTTT.

V is TRBV4-2 and J is TRBJ2-2, with D perhaps given as TRBD1 or TRBD2 (5 bases each). Germline V gene lookup returns CDR1 LGHNA and CDR2 YNFKEQ. V was clipped by 4 bases and J by 10 bases, with 22 bases between them. This CDR3 contains 16 residues. CDR3 region: CASSPLYGGSVEELFF. DNA for the CDR3: TGTGCCAGCAGCCCCCTGTATGGGGGTAGCGTGGAGGAGCTGTTTTTT.

This chain connects TRBV6-1 to TRBJ1-2; D possibly corresponds to TRBD1 (5 bases). V was cut by 0 bases and J by 5 bases, with 22 bases left in between. Germline CDR1 and CDR2: MNHNS and SASEGT. The CDR3 extends over 18 amino acids. The CDR3 loop reads CASSEALDNHLLGYGYTF. CDR3 coding DNA: TGTGCCAGCAGTGAAGCGTTGGACAATCATCTCCTTGGGTATGGCTACACCTTC.

The rearrangement links TRBV24-1 to TRBJ2-2; TRBD1 matches at 7 bases. V shed 5 bases, J shed 3 bases, and the junction held 2 bases outside the gene matches. Germline V gene sequence: CDR1 KGHDR, CDR2 SFDVKD. The CDR3 length is 14 residues. This CDR3 is CATSGDSYTGELFF. Here the CDR3 DNA reads TGTGCCACCAGTGGGGACAGTTACACCGGGGAGCTGTTTTTT.

This chain uses TRBV29-1 with TRBJ1-3, with 8 bases matching TRBD1. The CDR3 is made up of 14 amino acids. V lost 3 bases, J lost 3 bases, and 4 bases stayed unmatched. Germline CDR1 SQVTM, CDR2 ANQGSEA. The CDR3 sequence is CSVDRTGSGNTIYF. The CDR3 nucleotides read TGCAGCGTTGACAGGACAGGGAGTGGAAACACCATATATTTT.

The chain links TRBV9 to TRBJ1-3; D is undetermined. This CDR3 is built from 14 residues. Germline CDR1 reads SGDLS; CDR2 reads YYNGEE. Trimming stripped 0 bases from V and 4 bases from J, with 8 bases between. The CDR3 region is CASSVVGTGNTIYF. The CDR3 coding sequence is TGTGCCAGCAGCGTAGTGGGAACGGGAAACACCATATATTTT.

The rearrangement joins TRBV19 to TRBJ1-5, with TRBD1 as a possible D gene (5 bases). V lost 5 bases and J lost 4, with 15 bases in between. This CDR3 has 15 residues. Germline assignment: CDR1 LNHDA and CDR2 SQIVND (reference sequence). CDR3 nucleotides: TGTGCCAGTAGTCCCCGACCGGACAATAATCAGCCCCAGCATTTT. Translated, it gives CASSPRPDNNQPQHF. Full variable domain (rest looked up from reference TRBV19 and TRBJ1-5): DGGITQSPKYLFRKEGQNVTLSCEQNLNHDAMYWYRQDPGQGLRLIYYSQIVNDFQKGDIAEGYSVSREKKESFPLTVTSAQKNPTAFYLCASSPRPDNNQPQHFGDGTRLSIL.

This clone was observed a single time. The chain couples TRBV4-3 to TRBJ1-2, with a possible D match to TRBD1 (6 bases). Germline V gene lookup returns CDR1 LGHNA and CDR2 YSLEER. Trimming took off 4 bases at V and 4 bases at J, with 16 bases between the two ends. This CDR3 contains 15 residues. The CDR3 region has the DNA TGCGCCAGCAGCCTCCAAGGTCAGGGGCCCTATGGCTACACCTTC. Translation gives CASSLQGQGPYGYTF.

The rearrangement links TRBV20-1 to TRBJ2-1, with 8 bases fitting TRBD2. V shed 3 bases and J 4 bases; nucleotides not matched to a gene: 5. Germline V gene lookup returns CDR1 DFQATT and CDR2 SNEGSKA (reference sequence). The CDR3 is 14 amino acids. CDR3 sequence reads: CSASRAGDYNEQFF. CDR3 coding DNA: TGCAGTGCTAGTAGAGCGGGAGATTACAATGAGCAGTTCTTC.

The V call is TRBV18, the J call TRBJ2-1, with 9 bases identical to TRBD1. J gave up 4 bases and V 4 bases, and 8 bases lay outside the gene matches. The germline V gene has CDR1 KGHSH and CDR2 LQKENI. This CDR3 has 16 residues. CDR3 bases: TGTGCCAGCTCACTACGGGACAGGGTAATTTACAATGAGCAGTTCTTC. Encoded protein: CASSLRDRVIYNEQFF.

The rearrangement uses TRBV6-1 and TRBJ2-1, with 10 bases identical to TRBD2. The CDR3 runs to 17 residues. The V gene's germline CDR1 is MNHNS and CDR2 SASEGT. Germline trimming cut 1 base from V and 8 bases from J; bases unmatched to any gene: 11. The CDR3 sequence: CASSEERSGRAEDEQFF. The CDR3 coding sequence is TGTGCCAGCAGTGAAGAACGGAGCGGGAGGGCCGAGGATGAGCAGTTCTTC.

The chain recombines TRBV27 with TRBJ1-4; 8 bases map to TRBD1. There are 14 residues in the CDR3. The trim removed 5 bases at V and 8 bases at J, leaving 7 bases unmatched. In germline, CDR1 is MNHEY, CDR2 SMNVEV (reference sequence). CDR3: CASSIRGRREKLFF. CDR3 sequence (DNA): TGTGCCAGCAGTATCAGGGGGCGTAGAGAAAAACTGTTTTTT. Together with reference TRBV27 and TRBJ1-4, the CDR3 gives the full variable domain: EAQVTQNPRYLITVTGKKLTVTCSQNMNHEYMSWYRQDPGLGLRQIYYSMNVEVTDKGDVPEGYKVSRKEKRNFPLILESPSPNQTSLYFCASSIRGRREKLFFGSGTQLSVL.

The rearrangement uses TRBV5-5 and TRBJ2-3, with D possibly matching TRBD2 (6 bases). CDR3 length: 14 residues. Germline CDR1 and CDR2: SGHKS and YYEKEE (reference sequence). Trimming cost V 4 bases and J 1 base, with 10 bases left between them. In DNA form, the CDR3 reads TGTGCCAGCAGCACCGGGACTGGCACAGATACGCAGTATTTT. Translation gives CASSTGTGTDTQYF.

The rearrangement links TRBV14 to TRBJ2-3; D possibly corresponds to TRBD1 (6 bases). V was trimmed by 1 base and J by 6 bases, leaving 20 bases between them. CDR3 length equals 17 residues. Per germline, CDR1 SGHDN and CDR2 FVKESK. CDR3 nucleotides: TGTGCCAGCAGCCAAGGGCGCCTAGGGGGTTCTAGGGATACGCAGTATTTT. Protein product: CASSQGRLGGSRDTQYF.

The chain carries TRBV28 and TRBJ2-7; TRBD2 matches 7 bases. Germline-derived CDR1 and CDR2 are MDHEN and SYDVKM. The CDR3 consists of 13 residues. Unmatched junction bases numbered 8, after V lost 6 bases and J lost 6 bases. CDR3 coding DNA: TGTGCCAGCAGACTTACGGGAGGAGGCGAGCAGTACTTC. Translating gives CASRLTGGGEQYF.

The chain has TRBV6-2 or TRBV6-3 and TRBJ1-5; possible D gene TRBD1, 6 bases. Germline V gene sequence: CDR1 MNHEY, CDR2 SVGEGT. V lost 4 bases and J 1 base, leaving 20 bases between the germline ends. The CDR3 sequence is 18 residues long. The CDR3 DNA follows: TGTGCCAGCAGTTTGGAAGGACAGTGGCCCATGAGCAATCAGCCCCAGCATTTT. This codes for CASSLEGQWPMSNQPQHF.

This clone was seen a few times. The V call is TRBV14, the J call TRBJ2-1; tentatively, D is TRBD2 (6 bases). This CDR3 is 14 amino acids long. Germline CDR1 reads SGHDN; CDR2 reads FVKESK. The V end was cut by 1 base, the J end by 7 bases, with 11 bases between. In nucleotides, the CDR3 is TGTGCCAGCAGCCAAGTTTGGAGCGGGAATGAGCAGTTCTTC. It specifies CASSQVWSGNEQFF.

This sequence joins TRBV7-9 and TRBJ2-7; TRBD2 aligns across 8 bases. V lost 5 bases to trimming and J lost 4 bases; unmatched junction nucleotides: 7. The CDR3 runs to 14 residues. Looked up from germline, CDR1 is SEHNR and CDR2 is FQNEAQ (reference sequence). CDR3: CASSPREGSYEQYF. The CDR3 DNA sequence: TGTGCCAGCAGCCCCCGGGAGGGGTCATACGAGCAGTACTTC.

The chain has TRBV7-9 and TRBJ2-6, with TRBD1 identical over 7 bases. This CDR3 is built from 16 residues. Germline V gives CDR1 SEHNR, CDR2 FQNEAQ (reference sequence). The J segment lost 3 bases and the V segment lost 5 bases, leaving 7 bases of the junction unmatched. CDR3 loop: CASSTETGFGANVLTF. The CDR3 DNA follows: TGTGCCAGCAGCACAGAGACAGGGTTTGGGGCCAACGTCCTGACTTTC.

CDR3 sequence reads: CASSLVPVETEKLFF. The CDR3 DNA reads as TGTGCCAGCAGCTTAGTACCCGTGGAGACCGAAAAACTGTTTTTT. The V gene is TRBV7-2, the J gene TRBJ1-4; D ambiguous. The CDR3 extends over 15 amino acids. Germline loops: CDR1 SGHTA, CDR2 FQGNSA. The V end lost 1 base, the J end lost 8 bases, and 14 bases lay between the germline ends. Full variable domain (outside the CDR3, taken from reference TRBV7-2 and TRBJ1-4): GAGVSQSPSNKVTEKGKDVELRCDPISGHTALYWYRQSLGQGLEFLIYFQGNSAPDKSGLPSDRFSAERTGGSVSTLTIQRTQQEDSAVYLCASSLVPVETEKLFFGSGTQLSVL.

The rearrangement links TRBV28 to TRBJ2-3; D possibly corresponds to TRBD1 (6 bases). The germline V and J ends were trimmed by 2 bases and 7 bases, with 13 bases remaining between them. Germline CDR1 reads MDHEN; CDR2 reads SYDVKM. The CDR3 has 14 residues. The CDR3 here is CASSLTGLVNTQYF. For the CDR3, the DNA is TGTGCCAGCAGTTTAACAGGGTTGGTAAATACGCAGTATTTT.

The chain recombines TRBV2 with TRBJ2-5, with no clear D. Per germline, CDR1 SNHLY and CDR2 FYNNEI. Trimming left V 3 bases short and J 5 bases short, with 10 bases between. The CDR3 extends over 13 amino acids. The CDR3 DNA sequence: TGTGCCAGCAGTGACCCTTCACCCGAGACCCAGTACTTC. This codes for CASSDPSPETQYF.

The chain recombines TRBV7-9 with TRBJ1-2; 8 bases are shared with TRBD1. Trimming removed 5 bases from V and 5 bases from J; junction bases left unmatched: 7. CDR1 is SEHNR and CDR2 is FQNEAQ in the germline V gene (reference sequence). The CDR3 spans 14 residues. The DNA for the CDR3 is TGTGCCAGCAGCATCTCCGGGACAGGTTATGGCTACACCTTC. This sequence encodes CASSISGTGYGYTF.

This clone was detected only once. The chain has TRBV7-9 and TRBJ1-6; maybe TRBD1 (6 bases). The CDR3 length is 17 residues. The V end lost 7 bases, the J end lost 4 bases, and 20 bases lay between the germline ends. The V gene's germline CDR1 is SEHNR and CDR2 FQNEAQ (reference sequence). CDR3 region: CASTTVRGARYNSPLHF. In nucleotides, the CDR3 is TGTGCCAGCACCACTGTGAGGGGGGCCCGGTATAATTCACCCCTCCACTTT.